A selection of T cell receptor beta chains follows, all from one sample in a study of T cell changes during pregnancy in multiple sclerosis. This table comes from immunoSEQ multiplex PCR, and its TCRdb copy is limited to in-frame clones, with some not included. The table has tens of thousands of clones, about nine tenths seen once. The sequenced sample was peripheral blood, obtained after pregnancy. The receptors were sampled from a female donor in good health, enrolled as a control in a pregnancy study. Each CDR3 is given with its conserved first and last residue. A D gene is named only where the DNA matches it firmly. Not all rows give a size; the values are once, few, many and, for expanded clones, a class.

abundance	d_gene	j_gene	v_gene	CDR3nt	CDR3aa
NA	TRBD2	TRBJ2-3	TRBV4-3	TGCGCCAGCAGCCAAGTAACCGCGGGGGGTCCAGATACGCAGTATTTT	CASSQVTAGGPDTQYF
NA	TRBD2	TRBJ2-2	TRBV19	TGTGCCAGTAGTATACATTTCCAGCGGGGATCGGGCGGGGAGCTGTTTTTT	CASSIHFQRGSGGELFF
NA	TRBD1	TRBJ2-5	TRBV7-2	TGTGCCAGCAGCCCAGGGGGCTACCAAGAGACCCAGTACTTC	CASSPGGYQETQYF
NA	NA	TRBJ1-6	TRBV7-3	TGTGCCAGCAGCTTAAACCCGGGGTCCAATTCACCCCTCCACTTT	CASSLNPGSNSPLHF
NA	TRBD2	TRBJ2-1	TRBV6-5	TGTGCCAGCAGTTTCACTCTAGCGGGGGGCTACAATGAGCAGTTCTTC	CASSFTLAGGYNEQFF
once	NA	TRBJ2-1	TRBV19	TGTGCCAGTAGTCCGAGGCAGGGGGGTTTGAATGAGCAGTTCTTC	CASSPRQGGLNEQFF
NA	NA	TRBJ1-6	TRBV27	TGTGCCAGCAGTTCCGTTGAGGGGGTTAATTCACCCCTCCACTTT	CASSSVEGVNSPLHF
NA	NA	TRBJ2-1	TRBV6-1	TGTGCCAGCAGTGAAGCCTGGGGCTCGTACAATGAGCAGTTCTTC	CASSEAWGSYNEQFF
NA	NA	TRBJ2-1	TRBV11-2	TGTGCCAGCAGCTTAGATCCCCCTAATGAGCAGTTCTTC	CASSLDPPNEQFF
NA	NA	TRBJ1-2	TRBV19	TGTGCCAGTAGTCCCGGTAGGGGATATGGCTACACCTTC	CASSPGRGYGYTF
NA	TRBD2	TRBJ2-5	TRBV5-4	TGTGCCAGCAGCTTATCCTCTAGCGGATTCGCGGTGACCCAGTACTTC	CASSLSSSGFAVTQYF
NA	TRBD2	TRBJ2-1	TRBV28	TGTGCCAGCAGTCTCTTAGCGGGGGTTTACAATGAGCAGTTCTTC	CASSLLAGVYNEQFF
NA	TRBD1	TRBJ2-7	TRBV4-1	TGCGCCAGCAGCCAGGCGGGACAGGGGGCCTACGAGCAGTACTTC	CASSQAGQGAYEQYF
NA	NA	TRBJ1-5	TRBV27	TGTGCCAGCAGCCCGAGGGGCAATCAGCCCCAGCATTTT	CASSPRGNQPQHF
few	NA	TRBJ1-6	TRBV9	TGTGCCAGCAGCGTCAGAGGGCCGGATTCACCCCTCCACTTT	CASSVRGPDSPLHF
NA	NA	TRBJ2-5	TRBV12-2	TGTGCAAGTCGCCCCGTTCTTTCGCGGGGGCACCAAGAGACCCAGTACTTC	CASRPVLSRGHQETQYF
NA	TRBD2	TRBJ2-1	TRBV19	TGTGCCAGTAGTAAGGGGGGGGGACTAGCGGGCTACAATGAGCAGTTCTTC	CASSKGGGLAGYNEQFF
NA	TRBD2	TRBJ2-5	TRBV4-1	TGCGCCAGCAGCCTCCCGACTAGCAGAATACAAGAGACCCAGTACTTC	CASSLPTSRIQETQYF
NA	TRBD2	TRBJ2-3	TRBV29-1	TGCAGCGCTCGGGGGGGGACACCTATCACAGATACGCAGTATTTT	CSARGGTPITDTQYF
NA	TRBD1	TRBJ2-7	TRBV2	TGTGCCAGCAGTGCCCGACCGGGACAGGGTTTCGGCCTTTACGAGCAGTACTTC	CASSARPGQGFGLYEQYF
NA	NA	TRBJ2-1	TRBV7-2	TGTGCCAGCAGCCCGGAGTATGAGCAGTTCTTC	CASSPEYEQFF
NA	NA	TRBJ1-4	TRBV9	TGTGCCAGCAGCGTAGAAGGCCGGGAGGGCGGAAGACTGTTTTTT	CASSVEGREGGRLFF
NA	TRBD2	TRBJ2-1	TRBV5-4	TGTGCCAGCAGCTTGGAACTAGCGGCCTACAATGAGCAGTTCTTC	CASSLELAAYNEQFF
NA	NA	TRBJ2-5	TRBV5-1	TGCGCCAGCAGCTTGGTTCCGAGGGAGCAGTACTTC	CASSLVPREQYF
NA	NA	TRBJ2-7	TRBV28	TGTGCCAGCACTAACAGTGGAAGCTCCTACGAGCAGTACTTC	CASTNSGSSYEQYF
NA	TRBD1	TRBJ1-5	TRBV30	TGTGCCTGGAGTCGAGGGACAGGAGGGCGTCAGCCCCAGCATTTT	CAWSRGTGGRQPQHF
NA	NA	TRBJ2-7	TRBV19	TGTGCCAGTAGTATGAGTCCCGGAGACGAGCAGTACTTC	CASSMSPGDEQYF
few	NA	TRBJ2-7	TRBV28	TGTGCCAGCGGCGGCGGCTCCTACGAGCAGTACTTC	CASGGGSYEQYF
NA	NA	TRBJ1-1	TRBV4-2	TGTGCCAGCAGCCAAGTTGCGGGCACAATGAACACTGAAGCTTTCTTT	CASSQVAGTMNTEAFF
once	TRBD1	TRBJ1-1	TRBV27	TGTGCCAGCACTGACAGGGGGTACACTGAAGCTTTCTTT	CASTDRGYTEAFF
NA	TRBD1	TRBJ2-7	TRBV29-1	TGCAGCGTTGTTGGACAGGGACGCTACGAGCAGTACTTC	CSVVGQGRYEQYF
NA	NA	TRBJ1-1	TRBV6-5	TGTGCCAGCAGTTCTAGGAGGACTGAAGCTTTCTTT	CASSSRRTEAFF
NA	NA	TRBJ1-5	TRBV27	TGTGCCAGCAGTCAGGGGAGAGGCAATCAGCCCCAGCATTTT	CASSQGRGNQPQHF
NA	TRBD1	TRBJ1-5	TRBV18	TGTGCCAGCTCATTGACAGGGAACAATCAGCCCCAGCATTTT	CASSLTGNNQPQHF
NA	TRBD1	TRBJ1-1	TRBV19	TGTGCCAGTAGTACACACACAGGGGGCGCGGGGACTGAAGCTTTCTTT	CASSTHTGGAGTEAFF
NA	NA	TRBJ1-5	TRBV21-1	TGTGCCAGCAGTTCGACAGGGGGAGAGAATCAGCCCCAGCATTTT	CASSSTGGENQPQHF
NA	TRBD1	TRBJ2-5	TRBV5-4	TGTGCCAGCAGCTTGGGGACAGGGAAAGAGACCCAGTACTTC	CASSLGTGKETQYF
few	TRBD2	TRBJ2-1	TRBV6-4	TGTGCCAGCAGTGACTCGTGGGAGGGCAGTGTGCAGTTCTTC	CASSDSWEGSVQFF
NA	NA	TRBJ2-7	TRBV29-1	TGCAGCGTTGGCCGGTCGCACTACGAGCAGTACTTC	CSVGRSHYEQYF
NA	NA	TRBJ2-7	TRBV29-1	TGCAGCGTTAGGACTGGGAGCTACGAGCAGTACTTC	CSVRTGSYEQYF
NA	NA	TRBJ2-5	TRBV5-8	TGTGCCAGCAGCTTGGAGGGGCCAGAGACCCAGTACTTC	CASSLEGPETQYF
NA	NA	TRBJ2-7	TRBV14	TGTGCCAGCAGCCAAGGGGGGCACGCTTACGAGCAGTACTTC	CASSQGGHAYEQYF
NA	NA	TRBJ1-2	TRBV28	TGTGCCAGCAGTTTATTCTCGGGGTATGGCTACACCTTC	CASSLFSGYGYTF
NA	NA	TRBJ2-7	TRBV6-5	TGTGCCAGCAGCATGGACAGCCTCTCCTACGAGCAGTACTTC	CASSMDSLSYEQYF
NA	TRBD2	TRBJ2-5	TRBV11-2	TGTGCCAGCAGCTCCCGCCCGTCGGGACTAGAACAAGAGACCCAGTACTTC	CASSSRPSGLEQETQYF
NA	NA	TRBJ1-2	TRBV28	TGTGCCAGCAGTCTATTAGGGGATGGCTACACCTTC	CASSLLGDGYTF
few	TRBD1	TRBJ1-6	TRBV2	TGTGCCAGCGTAAACGCACAGGGGGCGAATTCACCCCTCCACTTT	CASVNAQGANSPLHF
NA	NA	TRBJ1-2	TRBV2	TGTGCCAGCAGCGGGGGGACACAAGGCTACACCTTC	CASSGGTQGYTF
NA	TRBD2	TRBJ2-7	TRBV28	TGTGCCAGCAGTTTACAGGGACTAGCGGGAGGGCCCATCTACGAGCAGTACTTC	CASSLQGLAGGPIYEQYF
NA	NA	TRBJ1-3	TRBV7-2	TGTGCCAGCAGCTTTACTCCGAACACCATATATTTT	CASSFTPNTIYF
once	NA	TRBJ2-2	TRBV2	TGTGCCAGCAGTGAAGACCGGGGGATCACCGGGGAGCTGTTTTTT	CASSEDRGITGELFF
NA	NA	TRBJ2-2	TRBV9	TGTGCCAGCAGCGACTACAGGGCTGGCACCGGGGAGCTGTTTTTT	CASSDYRAGTGELFF
NA	NA	TRBJ2-1	TRBV19	TGTGCCAGTAGTAAAGGGCGGGACTATGAGCAGTTCTTC	CASSKGRDYEQFF